Shown below are 21 T cell receptor beta chains from a single sample sequenced in a study of blood T cell repertoires in COVID-19. Sequenced by immunoSEQ multiplex PCR; TCRdb stores in-frame clones only, minus some. The data contain more than 75,000 clones, around 88% of them seen just once; the ten biggest clones take up about 8%. Sequencing was done on a sample of peripheral blood. All receptors derive from a woman aged 70-85 years with acute or convalescent COVID-19.

This clone appeared a few times. The rearrangement links TRBV27 to TRBJ1-4, with 9 bases aligning to TRBD1. This CDR3 contains 16 residues. Germline V gene data show CDR1 as MNHEY and CDR2 as SMNVEV (reference sequence). The trim removed 6 bases at V and 7 bases at J, leaving 12 bases unmatched. The CDR3 bases are TGTGCCAGCAGGGGAACAGGACAGGGGTTTGGTGAAAAACTGTTTTTT. Translated: CASRGTGQGFGEKLFF. Full variable domain (missing parts from reference TRBV27 and TRBJ1-4): EAQVTQNPRYLITVTGKKLTVTCSQNMNHEYMSWYRQDPGLGLRQIYYSMNVEVTDKGDVPEGYKVSRKEKRNFPLILESPSPNQTSLYFCASRGTGQGFGEKLFFGSGTQLSVL.

The V gene is TRBV5-1, the J gene TRBJ2-3; D remains unclear. Trimming removed 2 bases from V and 2 bases from J, with 15 bases in between. The germline V gene encodes CDR1 SGHRS and CDR2 YFSETQ. There are 16 residues in the CDR3. CDR3 coding DNA: TGCGCCAGCAGCTTCGATCCTTTGCGTGCCACAGATACGCAGTATTTT. Protein sequence: CASSFDPLRATDTQYF.

As regards this clone: At one end the junction does not follow the germline gene, possibly because of a read error. The genes are TRBV6-1 and TRBJ1-3; no firm D call. CDR1 is MNHNS, CDR2 SASEGT, per germline. This CDR3 comprises 11 residues. DNA of the CDR3: TGTGCCAGCAGTGATGGAGACACCATATATTTT. Translated: CASSDGDTIYF.

This clone was seen many times. The rearrangement uses TRBV24-1 and TRBJ1-2, with 7 bases matching TRBD1. Trimming removed 4 bases from V and 4 bases from J; junction bases left unmatched: 5. This CDR3 is built from 14 residues. Germline V gene lookup returns CDR1 KGHDR and CDR2 SFDVKD. DNA of the CDR3: TGTGCCACCAGTGAAATGGGACAGAGCTATGGCTACACCTTC. This translates into CATSEMGQSYGYTF.

V and J are TRBV10-3 and TRBJ1-4; D is possibly TRBD1 (6 bases). The germline CDR1 and CDR2 sequences are ENHRY and SYGVKD. Trimming stripped 6 bases from V and 8 bases from J, with 13 bases between. CDR3 length: 13 amino acids. The CDR3: CAIRKDRGEKLFF. CDR3 coding DNA: TGTGCCATCAGAAAGGACAGAGGGGAAAAACTGTTTTTT.

V is TRBV6-4 and J is TRBJ2-1, with TRBD2 matching 10 bases. The trim removed 6 bases at V and 0 bases at J, leaving 2 bases unmatched. The CDR3 has 15 amino acids. The germline V gene encodes CDR1 MRHNA and CDR2 SNTAGT. Here the CDR3 reads CASSPSGGSYNEQFF. The CDR3 DNA reads TGTGCCAGCAGCCCTAGCGGGGGCTCCTACAATGAGCAGTTCTTC.

This clone was found once. The chain recombines TRBV24-1 with TRBJ2-2; 8 bases match TRBD2. This CDR3 region has 17 residues. CDR1 is KGHDR and CDR2 is SFDVKD in the germline V gene. J lost 5 bases, V lost 2 bases, and 9 bases had no gene match. This CDR3 is CATSDSTWTSRTGELFF. The CDR3 bases are TGTGCCACCAGTGATTCAACCTGGACTAGCCGGACCGGGGAGCTGTTTTTT.

CDR3 in amino acids: CASSIGTSQGVEQFF. Written as DNA, the CDR3 is TGTGCCAGTAGTATCGGGACTAGCCAGGGGGTTGAGCAGTTCTTC. This sequence joins TRBV19 and TRBJ2-1; 9 nucleotides match TRBD2. Germline values: CDR1 LNHDA, CDR2 SQIVND (reference sequence). The CDR3 contains 15 residues. The ends lost 3 bases at V and 9 bases at J; junction bases unmatched: 9. Supplemented by reference TRBV19 and TRBJ2-1, the full variable domain reads DGGITQSPKYLFRKEGQNVTLSCEQNLNHDAMYWYRQDPGQGLRLIYYSQIVNDFQKGDIAEGYSVSREKKESFPLTVTSAQKNPTAFYLCASSIGTSQGVEQFFGPGTRLTVL.

V is TRBV3-1 (or the pseudogene TRBV3-2) and J is TRBJ1-2, with a tentative D call TRBD1 (6 bases). Germline CDR1 is LGHDT and CDR2 is YNNKEL (reference sequence). CDR3 length: 17 residues. Deletions cut 3 bases from V and 2 bases from J, with 19 bases between. CDR3 region: CASSQPAGRGANYGYTF. The CDR3 coding sequence is TGTGCCAGCAGCCAGCCTGCCGGGCGGGGGGCGAACTATGGCTACACCTTC.

This chain links TRBV27 with TRBJ2-1; D uncertain. Germline CDR1 reads MNHEY; CDR2 reads SMNVEV (reference sequence). The CDR3 loop spans 13 amino acids. The V end lost 3 bases, the J end lost 10 bases, and 13 bases lay between the germline ends. CDR3 bases: TGTGCCAGCAGTTTTGCCCCGATCGGGGAGCAGTTCTTC. Translation gives CASSFAPIGEQFF.

The rearrangement links TRBV5-4 to TRBJ2-1, with D possibly matching TRBD2 (5 bases). The V gene lost 1 base and the J gene lost 5 bases, with 13 bases spanning the gap. This CDR3 contains 15 residues. Germline V lookup: CDR1 SGHNT, CDR2 YYREEE (reference sequence). The CDR3 bases are TGTGCCAGCAGCTTGTCTAGCCTTAAAAACAATGAGCAGTTCTTC. It codes for CASSLSSLKNNEQFF.

The chain is built from TRBV3-1 (or the pseudogene TRBV3-2) and TRBJ2-1; TRBD2 matches at 11 bases. The germline gives CDR1 LGHDT, CDR2 YNNKEL (reference sequence). V lost 2 bases, J lost 8 bases, and 8 bases stayed unmatched. CDR3 size: 16 residues. CDR3: CASSQRLAGKFDEQFF. DNA of the CDR3: TGTGCCAGCAGCCAAAGACTAGCGGGAAAGTTCGATGAGCAGTTCTTC.

The rearrangement links TRBV19 to TRBJ1-4; possibly TRBD1 for D (5 bases). Trimming removed 7 bases from V and 5 bases from J, with 23 bases in between. Germline values: CDR1 LNHDA, CDR2 SQIVND (reference sequence). The CDR3 consists of 17 residues. The CDR3 nucleotides are TGTGCCAGTACCTATATACAAAGTCGGGGGAAAAATGAAAAACTGTTTTTT. This sequence encodes CASTYIQSRGKNEKLFF.

The chain uses TRBV19 and TRBJ2-1, with TRBD2 identical over 7 bases. The CDR3 sequence is 16 residues long. V was clipped by 4 bases and J by 5 bases; unmatched bases: 11. CDR1 is LNHDA and CDR2 is SQIVND in the germline V gene (reference sequence). Here the CDR3 DNA reads TGTGCCAGTAGTACAACCCCGGGACTAATTCACAATGAGCAGTTCTTC. This codes for CASSTTPGLIHNEQFF. Using reference TRBV19 and TRBJ2-1 for the parts outside the CDR3, the full variable domain is DGGITQSPKYLFRKEGQNVTLSCEQNLNHDAMYWYRQDPGQGLRLIYYSQIVNDFQKGDIAEGYSVSREKKESFPLTVTSAQKNPTAFYLCASSTTPGLIHNEQFFGPGTRLTVL.

V gene TRBV5-1 combines with J gene TRBJ1-1, with TRBD1 as a possible D gene (5 bases). Germline-derived CDR1 and CDR2 are SGHRS and YFSETQ. V was clipped by 5 bases and J by 1 base, with 12 bases between them. The CDR3 totals 14 residues. CDR3 residues: CASSGGQGNTEAFF. The CDR3 DNA reads as TGCGCCAGCAGTGGTGGGCAGGGGAACACTGAAGCTTTCTTT. Full variable domain (rest looked up from reference TRBV5-1 and TRBJ1-1): KAGVTQTPRYLIKTRGQQVTLSCSPISGHRSVSWYQQTPGQGLQFLFEYFSETQRNKGNFPGRFSGRQFSNSRSEMNVSTLELGDSALYLCASSGGQGNTEAFFGQGTRLTVV.

The chain links TRBV9 to TRBJ1-4; no clear D. V lost 3 bases, J lost 0 bases, and 18 bases lay in between. Germline CDR1 and CDR2: SGDLS and YYNGEE. The CDR3 is 18 residues long. The CDR3 DNA is TGTGCCAGCAGCGACAGCCTCGATACACTCTCAACTAATGAAAAACTGTTTTTT. Translation gives CASSDSLDTLSTNEKLFF.

The J gene is TRBJ2-2, the V gene TRBV11-2; 12 nucleotides align to TRBD2. The junction had 11 bases not matched to a gene; V was cut back by 2 bases and J by 4 bases. This CDR3 has 19 residues. Germline loops: CDR1 SGHAT, CDR2 FQNNGV. The CDR3 sequence: CASSLTAGTSGWSTGELFF. CDR3 nucleotides: TGTGCCAGCAGCTTAACCGCCGGGACTAGCGGGTGGTCCACCGGGGAGCTGTTTTTT.

This clone was found a few times. V gene TRBV6-5 combines with J gene TRBJ1-1; TRBD1 aligns across 7 bases. CDR1 and CDR2 (germline): MNHEY, SVGAGI. The CDR3 spans 12 residues. V lost 5 bases and J lost 7; bases outside the gene matches: 4. The CDR3 coding sequence is TGTGCCAGCAGTCCAAACAGGGGTGAAGCTTTCTTT. This sequence encodes CASSPNRGEAFF.

V and J are TRBV5-4 and TRBJ2-2; D not certain. The CDR3 length is 14 residues. V dropped 4 bases and J dropped 5 bases, with 12 bases sitting between them. Germline V gene data show CDR1 as SGHNT and CDR2 as YYREEE (reference sequence). Here the CDR3 reads CASSHNQYTGELFF. CDR3 DNA sequence: TGTGCCAGCAGCCATAACCAGTATACCGGGGAGCTGTTTTTT.

The genes are TRBV3-1 (or the pseudogene TRBV3-2) and TRBJ2-2; the D gene is possibly TRBD1 (6 bases). The CDR3 extends over 14 amino acids. The germline V gene encodes CDR1 LGHDT and CDR2 YNNKEL (reference sequence). Trimming stripped 4 bases from V and 4 bases from J, with 10 bases between. In DNA, the CDR3 is TGTGCCAGCAGCCGGTGGGGGCCCACCGGGGAGCTGTTTTTT. Translated: CASSRWGPTGELFF.

In its sample, this clone was seen once. The chain uses TRBV24-1 and TRBJ2-2; 11 bases map to TRBD2. V lost 5 bases and J lost 4; bases outside the gene matches: 11. The germline V gene encodes CDR1 KGHDR and CDR2 SFDVKD. The CDR3 loop spans 18 amino acids. This CDR3 is CATSGVTSGIYRTGELFF. CDR3 bases: TGTGCCACCAGTGGGGTGACTAGCGGGATATATCGCACCGGGGAGCTGTTTTTT.